This T cell receptor beta chain was recovered during a study of T cells in tumors after PD-1 blockade. Study-wide background: Patients had no prior checkpoint blockade, systemic immunosuppressants, or anti-cancer therapy within 4 weeks. Study-level points and caveats: Peripheral recruitment is suggested, as some novel exhausted tumor clones were in pre-treatment blood.

Sequencing used immunoSEQ multiplex PCR; TCRdb keeps in-frame clones, though not all of them. The table has about 8,200 clones, roughly 57% seen once; the top ten hold around 12%. Notes on this clone: The antigen is undetermined.

The CDR3 extends over 17 amino acids. J lost 9 bases, V lost 2 bases, and 15 bases had no gene match. The germline gives CDR1 ENHRY, CDR2 SYGVKD. Time point: second of two post-therapy site-matched biopsies approximately two months apart. This sequence joins TRBV10-3 and TRBJ2-1; TRBD1 matches at 8 bases. The sample here was tumor tissue, taken after anti-PD-1 treatment. The sequence came from a human donor with basal cell carcinoma. Here the CDR3 DNA reads TGTGCCATCAGTGAGGGAAAGGTCAGGGGGCGCGTTAGTGAGCAGTTCTTC. This sequence encodes CAISEGKVRGRVSEQFF.